Listed here are 28 T cell receptor beta chains from one sample, sequenced in a study of T-cell reconstitution after alpha-beta-depleted transplantation in children. TCRbeta library preparation incorporated unique molecular identifiers. TCRdb analysed the PCR reads with MiXCR anew, one entry per CDR3 protein. The data show more than 200,000 distinct CDR3 sequences, 20% to 30% seen once. The sequences come from PBMCs, collected before TCRalphabeta/CD19-depleted stem cell transplant. All receptors derive from a girl aged 2-15 years with Fanconi anemia, due to receive a stem cell transplant.

The table lists this clonotype with a few counts. The gene calls are TRBV24-1 and TRBJ2-3, with 8 nucleotides matching TRBD2. Trimming took 4 bases from V and 4 from J; bases not matched to a gene: 9. Germline CDR1 reads KGHDR; CDR2 reads SFDVKD. The CDR3 contains 16 residues. CDR3 protein: CATSDPSGGLADTQYF. DNA for the CDR3: TGTGCCACCAGTGACCCGTCGGGGGGGCTCGCAGATACGCAGTATTTT.

This clonotype was found many times. The chain recombines TRBV5-1 with TRBJ2-1, with D perhaps matching TRBD1 or TRBD2 (6 bases each). Germline lookup yields CDR1 SGHRS and CDR2 YFSETQ. This CDR3 has 14 amino acids. V was cut by 6 bases and J by 3 bases, with 13 bases left in between. The CDR3 region is CASTGGDIYNEQFF. CDR3 nucleotides: TGCGCCAGCACGGGCGGGGACATCTACAATGAGCAGTTCTTC. The entire variable domain, with the rest obtained from reference TRBV5-1 and TRBJ2-1, is as follows: KAGVTQTPRYLIKTRGQQVTLSCSPISGHRSVSWYQQTPGQGLQFLFEYFSETQRNKGNFPGRFSGRQFSNSRSEMNVSTLELGDSALYLCASTGGDIYNEQFFGPGTRLTVL.

This clonotype was seen many times. The chain combines TRBV12-3 or TRBV12-4 with TRBJ2-3; 10 bases are shared with TRBD2. The CDR3 has 15 residues. Germline trimming cut 4 bases from V and 6 bases from J; bases unmatched to any gene: 7. CDR3 nucleotide sequence: TGTGCCAGCAGTTCTTCTAGCGGGAGTACGGATACGCAGTATTTT. Translating gives CASSSSSGSTDTQYF.

This clonotype has just a few counts. The chain links TRBV7-3 to TRBJ2-1, with D unresolved. Germline V gene lookup returns CDR1 SGHTA and CDR2 FQGTGA. CDR3 length equals 14 residues. V was cut by 2 bases and J by 4 bases, with 9 bases left in between. The CDR3 bases are TGTGCCAGCAGCTTAGGATCCCGTTACAATGAGCAGTTCTTC. This translates into CASSLGSRYNEQFF.

There are a few counts of this clonotype. The gene calls are TRBV29-1 and TRBJ2-1, with 7 bases identical to TRBD2. The germline V gene encodes CDR1 SQVTM and CDR2 ANQGSEA. This CDR3 has 14 residues. Trimming took 7 bases from V and 4 from J; bases not matched to a gene: 10. CDR3 bases: TGCAGCGGGGGGGGGAGGGCCGTTTACAATGAGCAGTTCTTC. As protein: CSGGGRAVYNEQFF.

This clonotype was counted ten times or more. The J gene is TRBJ2-2, the V gene TRBV12-3 or TRBV12-4; weak D call: TRBD2 (5 bases). Trimming took 6 bases from V and 7 from J, leaving 12 bases between them. The CDR3 runs 13 residues. The CDR3 loop reads CASSVYRGGELFF. The CDR3 region has the DNA TGTGCCAGCAGCGTTTATCGGGGCGGGGAGCTGTTTTTT.

This clonotype was recorded many times. V and J are TRBV29-1 and TRBJ1-2; D may be TRBD1 (5 bases). The CDR3 has 13 amino acids. In germline, CDR1 is SQVTM, CDR2 ANQGSEA. Trimming removed 6 bases at V and 1 base at J, with 12 bases between. The CDR3 region is CSVSSDSNYGYTF. The CDR3 region has the DNA TGCAGCGTCTCCTCCGACAGTAACTATGGCTACACCTTC.

V and J are TRBV18 and TRBJ2-3; 7 nucleotides match TRBD2. Germline V gene lookup returns CDR1 KGHSH and CDR2 LQKENI. The CDR3 sequence is 15 residues long. J was trimmed by 2 bases and V by 3 bases; bases with no gene match: 5. This CDR3 reads CASSPSTSFTDTQYF. The CDR3 bases are TGTGCCAGCTCACCTTCGACTAGCTTCACAGATACGCAGTATTTT.

The chain couples TRBV6-2 or TRBV6-3 to TRBJ2-2, with a weak D call TRBD2 (6 bases). Germline loops: CDR1 MNHEY, CDR2 SVGEGT. This CDR3 spans 17 amino acids. The V end lost 0 bases, the J end lost 4 bases, and 15 bases lay between the germline ends. This CDR3 reads CASSYSRSRRGTGELFF. Here the CDR3 DNA reads TGTGCCAGCAGTTACTCGCGCAGCAGGAGGGGCACCGGGGAGCTGTTTTTT.

The chain is built from TRBV20-1 and TRBJ2-7; D uncertain. V was cut by 7 bases and J by 3 bases, with 13 bases left in between. The CDR3 loop spans 12 amino acids. The germline V gene encodes CDR1 DFQATT and CDR2 SNEGSKA (reference sequence). CDR3 amino acids: CSVPSLFYEQYF. The CDR3 DNA follows: TGCAGTGTGCCCAGTCTCTTCTACGAGCAGTACTTC.

V and J are TRBV25-1 and TRBJ1-5, with D unclear. The germline V gene encodes CDR1 MGHDK and CDR2 SYGVNS. The CDR3 covers 14 residues. The V end lost 3 bases, the J end lost 0 bases, and 6 bases lay between the germline ends. The CDR3 DNA sequence: TGTGCCAGCAGTGACAGGTATAGCAATCAGCCCCAGCATTTT. Translation: CASSDRYSNQPQHF.

This clonotype was recorded many times. This chain links TRBV7-9 with TRBJ2-3; TRBD1 might be the D (6 bases). Looked up from germline, CDR1 is SEHNR and CDR2 is FQNEAQ (reference sequence). The CDR3 consists of 13 residues. V was clipped by 11 bases and J by 1 base, with 13 bases between them. The CDR3 DNA follows: TGTGCCGGTTCAGGGGAAGGCACAGATACGCAGTATTTT. It translates to CAGSGEGTDTQYF. The whole variable domain, filled in from reference TRBV7-9 and TRBJ2-3, reads DTGVSQNPRHKITKRGQNVTFRCDPISEHNRLYWYRQTLGQGPEFLTYFQNEAQLEKSRLLSDRFSAERPKGSFSTLEIQRTEQGDSAMYLCAGSGEGTDTQYFGPGTRLTVL.

The J gene is TRBJ1-2, the V gene TRBV20-1, with D unresolved. The V and J ends lost 5 bases and 6 bases respectively, with 4 bases between them. There are 9 residues in the CDR3. Germline values: CDR1 DFQATT, CDR2 SNEGSKA (reference sequence). The DNA for the CDR3 is TGCAGTGCTTCAAATGGCTACACCTTC. The encoded protein is CSASNGYTF.

The chain couples TRBV20-1 to TRBJ2-1; TRBD2 matches 8 bases. The CDR3 length is 14 residues. Germline-derived CDR1 and CDR2 are DFQATT and SNEGSKA (reference sequence). J gave up 2 bases and V 6 bases, and 6 bases lay outside the gene matches. Here the CDR3 reads CSAPAGLAYNEQFF. In DNA form, the CDR3 reads TGCAGTGCCCCCGCGGGACTAGCCTACAATGAGCAGTTCTTC.

In its sample, this clonotype was seen a few times. The V call is TRBV27, the J call TRBJ2-1; tentatively, D is TRBD2 (7 bases). The CDR3 consists of 15 residues. Germline assignment: CDR1 MNHEY and CDR2 SMNVEV (reference sequence). With 4 bases removed from V and 3 bases from J, the gap between germline ends came to 13 bases. CDR3 sequence reads: CASSWAGAFYNEQFF. CDR3 DNA sequence: TGTGCCAGCAGTTGGGCGGGGGCCTTCTACAATGAGCAGTTCTTC.

This clonotype has a handful of counts. The rearrangement links TRBV7-3 to TRBJ2-1; 10 positions agree with TRBD2. CDR3 size: 15 residues. CDR1 and CDR2 from the germline V gene are SGHTA and FQGTGA. Trimming at V came to 2 bases and at J to 9 bases, leaving 7 bases not matched to a gene. The chain's CDR3 is CASSLLAGDVGEQFF. The DNA of the CDR3 is TGTGCCAGCAGCTTACTAGCGGGGGACGTAGGTGAGCAGTTCTTC.

The chain carries TRBV11-2 and TRBJ2-7; D gene uncertain. Trimming cost V 5 bases and J 4 bases, with 21 bases left between them. The CDR3 length is 16 residues. Germline V lookup: CDR1 SGHAT, CDR2 FQNNGV. As DNA, the CDR3 is TGTGCCAGCAGCCCCGACATGTCCCGGATTACTTACGAGCAGTACTTC. It encodes CASSPDMSRITYEQYF. Complete variable domain (other parts from reference TRBV11-2 and TRBJ2-7): EAGVAQSPRYKIIEKRQSVAFWCNPISGHATLYWYQQILGQGPKLLIQFQNNGVVDDSQLPKDRFSAERLKGVDSTLKIQPAKLEDSAVYLCASSPDMSRITYEQYFGPGTRLTVT.

The V gene is TRBV7-6, the J gene TRBJ2-6; no reliable D call. Trimming removed 1 base from V and 0 bases from J, with 16 bases in between. Germline CDR1 SGHVS, CDR2 FNYEAQ. This CDR3 spans 19 amino acids. CDR3 DNA: TGTGCCAGCAGCTTAGAATCTTGGGCAGGAAGCTCTGGGGCCAACGTCCTGACTTTC. Protein sequence: CASSLESWAGSSGANVLTF. The full variable domain, with the rest looked up from reference TRBV7-6 and TRBJ2-6, is GAGVSQSPRYKVTKRGQDVALRCDPISGHVSLYWYRQALGQGPEFLTYFNYEAQQDKSGLPNDRFSAERPEGSISTLTIQRTEQRDSAMYRCASSLESWAGSSGANVLTFGAGSRLTVL.

The table lists this clonotype with many counts. This chain uses TRBV27 with TRBJ2-5; D is possibly TRBD2 (5 bases). The CDR3 loop spans 14 amino acids. The germline V gene encodes CDR1 MNHEY and CDR2 SMNVEV (reference sequence). Trimming left V 1 base short and J 0 bases short, with 6 bases between. CDR3 in amino acids: CASSLFSDQETQYF. The CDR3 DNA follows: TGTGCCAGCAGTTTATTTAGCGACCAAGAGACCCAGTACTTC.

Only a few counts were recorded for this clonotype. The chain joins TRBV29-1 to TRBJ2-5; tentatively, D is TRBD1 (6 bases). V was cut by 2 bases and J by 1 base, with 11 bases left in between. The CDR3 runs 14 residues. Germline V gene sequence: CDR1 SQVTM, CDR2 ANQGSEA. CDR3 bases: TGCAGCGTTGAACCGACAGGCCGCCAAGAGACCCAGTACTTC. Protein product: CSVEPTGRQETQYF.

CDR3 region: CSARDDDSQAVSTDTQYF. In DNA, the CDR3 is TGCAGTGCTAGAGATGACGACAGCCAGGCCGTTAGCACAGATACGCAGTATTTT. The chain carries TRBV20-1 and TRBJ2-3; D is perhaps TRBD1 (5 bases). CDR1 is DFQATT and CDR2 is SNEGSKA in the germline V gene (reference sequence). The CDR3 is 18 residues long. V lost 0 bases, J lost 0 bases, and 19 bases lay in between.

This clonotype appeared a few times. The V gene is TRBV12-3 or TRBV12-4, the J gene TRBJ2-1; TRBD2 is a possible D gene (5 bases). V was cut by 7 bases and J by 9 bases, with 22 bases left in between. The CDR3 has 15 amino acids. CDR3 in amino acids: CASTHSLVIVGEQFF. For the CDR3, the DNA is TGTGCCAGCACCCATTCACTAGTCATCGTCGGTGAGCAGTTCTTC.

There are a few counts of this clonotype. This sequence joins TRBV29-1 and TRBJ2-7, with TRBD1 identical over 9 bases. This CDR3 has 14 amino acids. Losses at the gene ends were 4 bases for V and 3 bases for J; bases not matched to a gene: 7. The V gene's germline CDR1 is SQVTM and CDR2 ANQGSEA. CDR3 amino acids: CSVVVRQGVYEQYF. For the CDR3, the DNA is TGCAGCGTTGTAGTCCGACAGGGGGTCTACGAGCAGTACTTC.

The table lists this clonotype with many counts. The chain is built from TRBV4-1 and TRBJ1-2; weak D call: TRBD1 (5 bases). V was pared by 0 bases and J by 2 bases, with 16 bases between. This CDR3 is built from 17 residues. Per the germline V gene, CDR1 is MGHRA and CDR2 is YSYEKL. The CDR3 nucleotides are TGCGCCAGCAGCCAAGATACCAGGGTAAGAGGGAACTATGGCTACACCTTC. Translating gives CASSQDTRVRGNYGYTF.

This clonotype appeared many times. The V and J genes are TRBV5-1 and TRBJ1-3; 7 nucleotides agree with TRBD1. V shed 3 bases, J shed 4 bases, and the junction held 4 bases outside the gene matches. The germline CDR1 and CDR2 sequences are SGHRS and YFSETQ. The length of the CDR3 is 14 residues. The CDR3 is CASSWGDSGNTIYF. DNA for the CDR3: TGCGCCAGCAGCTGGGGGGACAGCGGAAACACCATATATTTT.

This clonotype was picked up many times. In DNA form, the CDR3 reads TGTGCCAGCGGACGGGACAACTACGAGCAGTACTTC. It encodes CASGRDNYEQYF. The rearrangement uses TRBV9 and TRBJ2-7; weak D call: TRBD1 (6 bases). The CDR3 has 12 amino acids. V lost 7 bases and J 3 bases, leaving 11 bases between the germline ends. Germline CDR1 reads SGDLS; CDR2 reads YYNGEE.

This clonotype came up many times. This sequence joins TRBV20-1 and TRBJ2-3; D not certain. CDR3 length: 15 amino acids. V was shortened by 0 bases and J by 1 base, with 11 bases between the two germline ends. CDR1 and CDR2 (germline): DFQATT, SNEGSKA (reference sequence). The CDR3 reads CSARDPSSGTDTQYF. The CDR3 DNA is TGCAGTGCTAGAGATCCTTCCAGCGGCACAGATACGCAGTATTTT.

This clonotype was recorded a few times. The chain carries TRBV7-2 and TRBJ2-3, with a possible D match to TRBD2 (5 bases). CDR3 size: 17 residues. V was pared by 5 bases and J by 4 bases, with 22 bases between. Germline values: CDR1 SGHTA, CDR2 FQGNSA. CDR3 sequence reads: CASSPDWGLAGPDTQYF. CDR3 DNA: TGTGCCAGCAGCCCTGACTGGGGTCTAGCTGGCCCAGATACGCAGTATTTT.